Listed here are 6 T cell receptor beta chains from one sample, sequenced in a study of cytomegalovirus exposure and HLA in healthy donors. The PCR contained 60 Vbeta and 13 Jbeta primers. Method: immunoSEQ multiplex PCR; TCRdb's copy keeps in-frame clones and lacks some. The sample has around 110,000 clones, about four fifths seen once; the top ten hold roughly 1.6%. Sequenced: PBMCs. Receptor source: a woman between 18 and 30 years old in good health and CMV-seronegative.

The chain employs TRBV30 and TRBJ2-7; 7 bases line up with TRBD2. CDR1 is GTSNPN, CDR2 SVGIG, per germline (reference sequence). CDR3 length equals 17 residues. With V trimmed by 8 bases and J by 4 bases, 23 bases remained unmatched. The CDR3 region is CARKWSEREGGVYEQYF. In DNA, the CDR3 is TGTGCCCGTAAATGGTCTGAACGCGAGGGAGGGGTTTACGAGCAGTACTTC.

J is TRBJ1-1 and V is TRBV6-5; TRBD1 matches at 12 bases. CDR1 and CDR2 (germline): MNHEY, SVGAGI. J was trimmed by 4 bases and V by 7 bases; bases with no gene match: 7. The CDR3 has 15 amino acids. The CDR3 region is CASNWDRGLRTEAFF. DNA of the CDR3: TGTGCCAGCAACTGGGACAGGGGGCTGCGCACTGAAGCTTTCTTT.

The V and J genes are TRBV6-6 and TRBJ2-7; 7 nucleotides align to TRBD1. Losses at the gene ends were 5 bases for V and 4 bases for J; bases not matched to a gene: 8. CDR1 and CDR2 from the germline V gene are MNHNY and SVGAGI (reference sequence). The CDR3 sequence is 14 residues long. The CDR3 sequence: CASSTGTEVYEQYF. CDR3 DNA: TGTGCCAGCAGTACCGGGACAGAAGTATACGAGCAGTACTTC.

J is TRBJ1-1 and V is TRBV29-1; D uncertain. Deletions cut 3 bases from V and 0 bases from J, with 11 bases between. The CDR3 runs 14 residues. Germline CDR1 is SQVTM and CDR2 is ANQGSEA. This CDR3 reads CSVEWAALNTEAFF. CDR3 DNA: TGCAGCGTTGAGTGGGCAGCTCTGAACACTGAAGCTTTCTTT.

This chain joins TRBV4-1 and TRBJ2-1; 10 positions agree with TRBD1. From germline, CDR1 is MGHRA and CDR2 YSYEKL. The CDR3 is 16 residues long. V was clipped by 7 bases and J by 5 bases; unmatched bases: 11. DNA for the CDR3: TGCGCCAGCACCAAAGGGGACAGGGGAGGACACAATGAGCAGTTCTTC. Its translation: CASTKGDRGGHNEQFF.

This clone was seen a few times. This rearrangement joins TRBV5-1 to TRBJ2-7, with 9 bases fitting TRBD2. The CDR3 is made up of 13 amino acids. The V gene end was trimmed by 7 bases and the J gene end by 2 bases; junction bases not matched to a gene: 4. Germline values: CDR1 SGHRS, CDR2 YFSETQ. CDR3 region: CASHRLAAYEQYF. The CDR3 DNA is TGCGCCAGCCACAGACTAGCGGCCTACGAGCAGTACTTC.